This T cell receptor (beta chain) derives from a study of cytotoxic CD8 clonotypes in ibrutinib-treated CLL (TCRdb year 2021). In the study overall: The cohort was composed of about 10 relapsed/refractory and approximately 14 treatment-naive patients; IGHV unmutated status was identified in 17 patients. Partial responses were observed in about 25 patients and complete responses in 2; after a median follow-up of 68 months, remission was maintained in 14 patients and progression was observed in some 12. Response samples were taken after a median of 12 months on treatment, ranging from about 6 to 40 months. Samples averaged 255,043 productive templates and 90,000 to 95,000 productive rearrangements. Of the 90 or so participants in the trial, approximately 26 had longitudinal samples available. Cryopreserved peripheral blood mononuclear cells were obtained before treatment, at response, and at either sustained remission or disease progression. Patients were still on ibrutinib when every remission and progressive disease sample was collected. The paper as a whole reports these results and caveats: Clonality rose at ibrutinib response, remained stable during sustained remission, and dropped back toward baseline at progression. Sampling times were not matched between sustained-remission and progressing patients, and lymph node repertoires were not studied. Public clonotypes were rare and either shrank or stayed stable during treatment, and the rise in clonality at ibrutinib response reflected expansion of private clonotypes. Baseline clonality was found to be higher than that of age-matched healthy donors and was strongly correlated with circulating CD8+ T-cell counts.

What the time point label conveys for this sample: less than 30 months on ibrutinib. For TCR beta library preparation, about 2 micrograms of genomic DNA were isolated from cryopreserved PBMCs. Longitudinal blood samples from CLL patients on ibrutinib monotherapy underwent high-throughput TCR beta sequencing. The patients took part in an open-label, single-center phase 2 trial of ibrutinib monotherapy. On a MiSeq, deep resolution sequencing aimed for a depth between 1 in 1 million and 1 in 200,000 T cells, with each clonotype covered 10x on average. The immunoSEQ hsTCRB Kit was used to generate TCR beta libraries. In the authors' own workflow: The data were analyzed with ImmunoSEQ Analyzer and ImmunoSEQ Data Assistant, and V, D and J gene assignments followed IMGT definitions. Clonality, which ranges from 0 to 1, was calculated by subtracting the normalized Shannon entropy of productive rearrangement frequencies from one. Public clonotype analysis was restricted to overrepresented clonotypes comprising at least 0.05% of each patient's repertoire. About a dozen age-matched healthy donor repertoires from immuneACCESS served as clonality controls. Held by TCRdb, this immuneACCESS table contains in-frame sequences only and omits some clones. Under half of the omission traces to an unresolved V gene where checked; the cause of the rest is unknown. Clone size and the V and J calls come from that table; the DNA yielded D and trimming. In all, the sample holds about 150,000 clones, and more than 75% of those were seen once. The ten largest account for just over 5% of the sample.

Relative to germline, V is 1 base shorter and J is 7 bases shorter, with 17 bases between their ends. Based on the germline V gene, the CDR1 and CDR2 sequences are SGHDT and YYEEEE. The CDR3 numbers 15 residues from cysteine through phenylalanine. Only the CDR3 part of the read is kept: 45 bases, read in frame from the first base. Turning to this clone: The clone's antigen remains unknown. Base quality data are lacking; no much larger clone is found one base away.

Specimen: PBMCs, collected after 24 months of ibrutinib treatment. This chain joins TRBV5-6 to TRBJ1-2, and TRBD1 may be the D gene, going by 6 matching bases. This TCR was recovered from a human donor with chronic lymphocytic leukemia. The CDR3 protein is CASSLRDWGAPGYTF. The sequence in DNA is TGTGCCAGCAGCTTGCGGGACTGGGGGGCCCCTGGCTACACCTTC.